These 13 T cell receptor beta chains share one sample of origin, sequenced in a study of Tregs in tolerant kidney transplant recipients. Repertoires were generated with immunoSEQ multiplex PCR, while TCRdb's copy carries only in-frame clones and drops some. The sample includes 85,000 to 95,000 clones, approximately 92% of them seen just once. Sequencing was performed on CD8+ T cells from blood. These receptors were obtained from a human donor in good health.

V gene TRBV13 combines with J gene TRBJ1-3, with D possibly being TRBD1 (5 bases). CDR1 and CDR2 (germline): PRHDT, FYEKMQ (reference sequence). There are 19 residues in the CDR3. V dropped 0 bases and J dropped 1 base, with 19 bases sitting between them. As DNA, the CDR3 is TGTGCCAGCAGCTTAGGGAATGGGTTGAGGGGCTCGTCTGGAAACACCATATATTTT. Amino acids: CASSLGNGLRGSSGNTIYF.

This clone occurred once. This chain connects TRBV25-1 to TRBJ1-2; D is undetermined. Germline V gives CDR1 MGHDK, CDR2 SYGVNS. This CDR3 contains 12 residues. V was pared by 4 bases and J by 2 bases, with 5 bases between. CDR3 bases: TGTGCCAGCAGTGGGCAGAACTATGGCTACACCTTC. This gives the protein CASSGQNYGYTF.

V usage is TRBV20-1 and J usage is TRBJ2-1; no reliable D call. Deletions cut 5 bases from V and 5 bases from J, with 4 bases between. The V gene's germline CDR1 is DFQATT and CDR2 SNEGSKA (reference sequence). The CDR3 consists of 10 residues. This chain's CDR3 is CSAENNEQFF. CDR3 in DNA: TGCAGTGCTGAAAACAATGAGCAGTTCTTC.

The chain employs TRBV28 and TRBJ2-7, with TRBD2 matching 9 bases. Germline values: CDR1 MDHEN, CDR2 SYDVKM. CDR3 length: 15 residues. The V gene end was trimmed by 1 base and the J gene end by 7 bases; junction bases not matched to a gene: 8. The CDR3 DNA reads as TGTGCCAGCAGTTTATTGGGTAGCGGGAGCATTGAGCAGTACTTC. Translating it yields CASSLLGSGSIEQYF.

The chain joins TRBV7-8 to TRBJ1-1, with D perhaps TRBD1 (5 bases). The germline V and J ends were trimmed by 0 bases and 1 base, with 6 bases remaining between them. The CDR3 length is 14 residues. Germline CDR1 and CDR2: SGHVS and FQNEAQ. The CDR3 sequence: CASSLAGTNTEAFF. The CDR3 DNA is TGTGCCAGCAGCTTAGCGGGGACGAACACTGAAGCTTTCTTT.

V usage is TRBV6-1 and J usage is TRBJ1-4; 8 bases map to TRBD1. Germline-derived CDR1 and CDR2 are MNHNS and SASEGT. The CDR3 runs 17 residues. With V trimmed by 1 base and J by 4 bases, 8 bases remained unmatched. The CDR3 DNA follows: TGTGCCAGCAGTGAAGAAGGGCAGGGGGCTGGTAATGAAAAACTGTTTTTT. Its protein product is CASSEEGQGAGNEKLFF.

The chain carries TRBV6-5 and TRBJ1-1; D perhaps matches TRBD1 (5 bases). CDR1 MNHEY and CDR2 SVGAGI come from the germline V gene. V was clipped by 0 bases and J by 8 bases, with 7 bases between them. This CDR3 has 12 residues. CDR3 sequence: CASSYSGREAFF. In nucleotides, the CDR3 is TGTGCCAGCAGTTACTCGGGGCGAGAAGCTTTCTTT.

The gene calls are TRBV5-4 and TRBJ2-5; 9 bases are a match to TRBD2. Germline loops: CDR1 SGHNT, CDR2 YYREEE (reference sequence). This CDR3 has 15 amino acids. Trimming took 3 bases from V and 5 from J; bases not matched to a gene: 8. CDR3 bases: TGTGCCAGCAGCTCGGGACTAGCTTTCCGGGAGACCCAGTACTTC. This codes for CASSSGLAFRETQYF. Drawing the rest from reference TRBV5-4 and TRBJ2-5, the complete variable domain is ETGVTQSPTHLIKTRGQQVTLRCSSQSGHNTVSWYQQALGQGPQFIFQYYREEENGRGNFPPRFSGLQFPNYSSELNVNALELDDSALYLCASSSGLAFRETQYFGPGTRLLVL.

The CDR3 bases are TGTGCCAGCACTCGCAGACATTCCTCCTACAATGAGCAGTTCTTC. This sequence encodes CASTRRHSSYNEQFF. The rearrangement uses TRBV27 and TRBJ2-1; D gene uncertain. Germline CDR1 and CDR2: MNHEY and SMNVEV (reference sequence). V dropped 7 bases and J dropped 0 bases, with 13 bases sitting between them. The CDR3 length is 15 residues.

For the CDR3, the DNA is TGTGCCAGCAGCTTGGGGGGGAACTATGGCTACACCTTC. Amino acids: CASSLGGNYGYTF. The genes are TRBV7-9 and TRBJ1-2; perhaps TRBD1 as D (5 bases). The CDR3 extends over 13 amino acids. Per the germline V gene, CDR1 is SEHNR and CDR2 is FQNEAQ (reference sequence). With 3 bases removed from V and 2 bases from J, the gap between germline ends came to 7 bases.

This clone was picked up a small number of times. This sequence joins TRBV5-1 and TRBJ1-1, with 8 bases matching TRBD1. Germline assignment: CDR1 SGHRS and CDR2 YFSETQ. The CDR3 contains 13 residues. Germline trimming cut 2 bases from V and 8 bases from J; bases unmatched to any gene: 5. This chain's CDR3 is CASSFGDRPEAFF. The CDR3 DNA reads TGCGCCAGCAGCTTTGGGGACAGGCCCGAAGCTTTCTTT.

The chain joins TRBV7-9 to TRBJ2-5, with D perhaps TRBD1 or TRBD2 (6 bases each). The last part of the DNA fits TRBJ2-7 better; the J call may be wrong. CDR1 and CDR2 from the germline V gene are SEHNR and FQNEAQ (reference sequence). This CDR3 region has 15 residues. The CDR3 loop is CASSPRDKNSYEQYF. CDR3 nucleotide sequence: TGTGCCAGCAGCCCGCGGGACAAGAACTCCTACGAGCAGTACTTC.

In its sample, this clone was seen once. This sequence joins TRBV7-9 and TRBJ1-3; no definite D call. Germline CDR1 reads SEHNR; CDR2 reads FQNEAQ (reference sequence). Trimming shortened V by 5 bases and J by 0 bases, and 11 bases separated the two germline ends. CDR3 length equals 15 residues. CDR3 coding DNA: TGTGCCAGCAGCACCGAACAGTCCTCTGGAAACACCATATATTTT. Its protein is CASSTEQSSGNTIYF. The full variable domain, with the rest looked up from reference TRBV7-9 and TRBJ1-3, is DTGVSQNPRHKITKRGQNVTFRCDPISEHNRLYWYRQTLGQGPEFLTYFQNEAQLEKSRLLSDRFSAERPKGSFSTLEIQRTEQGDSAMYLCASSTEQSSGNTIYFGEGSWLTVV.